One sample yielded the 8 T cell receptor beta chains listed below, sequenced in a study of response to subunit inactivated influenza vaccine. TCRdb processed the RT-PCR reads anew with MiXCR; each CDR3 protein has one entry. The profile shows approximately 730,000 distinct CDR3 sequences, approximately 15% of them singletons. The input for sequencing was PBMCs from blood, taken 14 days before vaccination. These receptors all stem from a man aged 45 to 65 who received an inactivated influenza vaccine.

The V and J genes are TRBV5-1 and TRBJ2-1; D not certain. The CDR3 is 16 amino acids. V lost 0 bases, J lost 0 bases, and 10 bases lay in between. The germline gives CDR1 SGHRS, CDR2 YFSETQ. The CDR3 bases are TGCGCCAGCAGCTTGGCCGCGACAAACTCCTACAATGAGCAGTTCTTC. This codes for CASSLAATNSYNEQFF.

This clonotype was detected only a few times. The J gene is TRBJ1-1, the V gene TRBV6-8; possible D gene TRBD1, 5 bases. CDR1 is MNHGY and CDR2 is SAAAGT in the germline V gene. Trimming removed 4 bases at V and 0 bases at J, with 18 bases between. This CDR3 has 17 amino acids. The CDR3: CASSFPREIYMNTEAFF. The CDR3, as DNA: TGTGCCAGCAGTTTCCCCAGGGAAATCTACATGAACACTGAAGCTTTCTTT.

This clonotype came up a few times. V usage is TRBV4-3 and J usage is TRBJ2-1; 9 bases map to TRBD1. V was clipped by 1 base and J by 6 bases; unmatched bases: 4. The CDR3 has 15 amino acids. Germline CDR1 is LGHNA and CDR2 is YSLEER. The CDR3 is CASSQGQGVINEQFF. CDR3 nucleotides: TGCGCCAGCAGCCAAGGACAGGGGGTCATCAATGAGCAGTTCTTC.

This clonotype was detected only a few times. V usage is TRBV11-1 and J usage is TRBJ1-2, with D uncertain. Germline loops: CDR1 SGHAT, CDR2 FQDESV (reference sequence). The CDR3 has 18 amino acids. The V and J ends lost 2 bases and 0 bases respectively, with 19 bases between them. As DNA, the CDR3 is TGTGCCAGCAGCTTAATGGGTGGAACAGTCCTGTCTAACTATGGCTACACCTTC. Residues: CASSLMGGTVLSNYGYTF.

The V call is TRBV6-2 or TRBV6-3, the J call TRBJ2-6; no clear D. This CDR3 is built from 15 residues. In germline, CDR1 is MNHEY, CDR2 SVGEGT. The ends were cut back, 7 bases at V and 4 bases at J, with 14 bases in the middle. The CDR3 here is CASTRYRTGANVLTF. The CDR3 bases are TGTGCCAGCACCCGCTATCGGACCGGGGCCAACGTCCTGACTTTC.

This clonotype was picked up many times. The CDR3 DNA sequence: TGTGCCACCAGTGGGAAGAGTCCCTACGAGCAGTACTTC. It specifies CATSGKSPYEQYF. The rearrangement uses TRBV24-1 and TRBJ2-7; no clear D gene. CDR3 length: 13 residues. Trimming took 5 bases from V and 2 from J, leaving 9 bases between them. The germline V gene encodes CDR1 KGHDR and CDR2 SFDVKD.

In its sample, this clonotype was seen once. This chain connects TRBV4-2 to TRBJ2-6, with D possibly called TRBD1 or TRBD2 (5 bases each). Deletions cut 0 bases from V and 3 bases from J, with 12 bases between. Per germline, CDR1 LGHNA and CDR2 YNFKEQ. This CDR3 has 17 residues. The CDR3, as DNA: TGTGCCAGCAGCCAAGACATGAGAGGGGATGGGGCCAACGTCCTGACTTTC. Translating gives CASSQDMRGDGANVLTF.

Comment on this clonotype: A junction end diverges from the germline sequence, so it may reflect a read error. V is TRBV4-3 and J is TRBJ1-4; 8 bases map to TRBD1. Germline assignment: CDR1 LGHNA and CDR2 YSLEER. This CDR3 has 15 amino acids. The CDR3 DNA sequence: TGCGTCAGCAGCCAAGGGACAGGATTCGGTGAAAAACTGTTTTTT. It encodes CVSSQGTGFGEKLFF.